The rows below give T cell receptor beta chains drawn from one sample of a study of CD8 T cells in Susac syndrome. TCRdb re-analysed the immunoSEQ multiplex PCR reads in MiXCR, keeping a single row per CDR3 protein. This sample carries more than 200,000 distinct CDR3 sequences, approximately 94% of them seen once, and the ten largest clones take under 0.2%. Specimen: CD4+ T cells from PBMCs. The receptors stem from a human donor with Susac syndrome. Each CDR3 is given with its conserved first and last residue. A D gene is named only where the DNA matches it firmly. Only some rows state a clone size, as once, few, many or a class for expanded clones.

13	TRBV20-1	.	.	TRBJ1-2	TGCAGTGCTAGTGCGGGGCCCTTGTGGGGCTACACCTTC	CSASAGPLWGYTF
15	TRBV7-2	TRBD1	.	TRBJ2-7	TGTGCCAGCAGCTCTCCAGGGGGCACGCGGCACGAGCAGTACTTC	CASSSPGGTRHEQYF
13	TRBV3-1	.	.	TRBJ1-2	TGTGCCAGCAGCCAAGGTGGGACTTATGGCTACACCTTC	CASSQGGTYGYTF
16	TRBV27	TRBD2	.	TRBJ2-3	TGTGCCAGCAGTCCTAGCGGGGGGGCCAGTTATGATACGCAGTATTTT	CASSPSGGASYDTQYF
16	TRBV28	.	once	TRBJ2-1	TGTGCCAGCAGTTTCTTAGAGGGAGGTACCTACAATGAGCAGTTCTTC	CASSFLEGGTYNEQFF
16	TRBV3-1	TRBD1	.	TRBJ1-4	TGTGCCAGCAGCCGTAACCCAGGGGGAACTAATGAAAAACTGTTTTTT	CASSRNPGGTNEKLFF
12	TRBV29-1	.	.	TRBJ1-2	TGCAGCGTGGGGGAGGCTGACTATGGCTACACCTTC	CSVGEADYGYTF
13	TRBV20-1	TRBD1	.	TRBJ2-7	TGCAGTGCTAGAGTGGACAGGGATGACGAGCAGTACTTC	CSARVDRDDEQYF
15	TRBV28	.	.	TRBJ1-5	TGTGCCAGCAGTTTCAGGGGAAGAGGCAATCAGCCCCAGCATTTT	CASSFRGRGNQPQHF
15	TRBV15	TRBD1	once	TRBJ2-5	TGTGCCACCAGCACCGGGACAGGGGGCTTAGAGACCCAGTACTTC	CATSTGTGGLETQYF
13	TRBV20-1	TRBD1	.	TRBJ2-4	TGCAGTGCGAGGACAGGGGGCCAGCTCATTCAGTACTTC	CSARTGGQLIQYF
17	TRBV18	.	.	TRBJ1-5	TGTGCCAGCTCACCACGGGCTATGACAGAAGCTAATCAGCCCCAGCATTTT	CASSPRAMTEANQPQHF
17	TRBV5-1	.	.	TRBJ1-1	TGCGCCAGCAGCTTGCGTGTTACAGGGTCTAGGGGCACTGAAGCTTTCTTT	CASSLRVTGSRGTEAFF
13	TRBV7-9	.	few	TRBJ1-1	TGTGCCAGCAGCCTCTCAATGAACACTGAAGCTTTCTTT	CASSLSMNTEAFF
15	TRBV5-1	.	.	TRBJ1-3	TGCGCCAGCAGCCTGGACACCACTTCGGGAAACACCATATATTTT	CASSLDTTSGNTIYF
13	TRBV19	.	.	TRBJ1-6	TGTGCCAGTAGACAATCCTATAATTCACCCCTCCACTTT	CASRQSYNSPLHF
14	TRBV29-1	TRBD2	.	TRBJ2-3	TGCAGCGTTGTTACTAGCGGATTCACAGATACGCAGTATTTT	CSVVTSGFTDTQYF
15	TRBV6-6	.	.	TRBJ2-7	TGTGCCAGCAGTTACTCGATGCAGGGAGAGAACGAGCAGTACTTC	CASSYSMQGENEQYF
11	TRBV6-2/TRBV6-3	.	.	TRBJ1-1	TGTGCCAGCAGCGGGCGCCTCGGAGCTTTCTTT	CASSGRLGAFF
13	TRBV5-4	.	.	TRBJ1-1	TGTGCCAGCAGCTTGGCAGGGTGGGCTGAAGCTTTCTTT	CASSLAGWAEAFF
15	TRBV28	.	.	TRBJ1-6	TGTGCCAGCAGTTTAGGTTCGGGGCGGAATTCACCCCTCCACTTT	CASSLGSGRNSPLHF
11	TRBV29-1	TRBD1	.	TRBJ1-2	TGCAGCGATGACAGGGGGCTGGGCTACACCTTC	CSDDRGLGYTF
16	TRBV30	.	.	TRBJ1-4	TGTGCCTGGAGCCCAGGACCGGACGCCACTTTAGAAGGAATGTTTTTT	CAWSPGPDATLEGMFF
14	TRBV30	TRBD1	.	TRBJ1-6	TGTGCCTGCATTCCGGGACAGGGTTCTTCACCCCTCCACTTT	CACIPGQGSSPLHF
14	TRBV28	.	.	TRBJ1-6	TGTGCCAGCGCCTCGGGGGGGAAGAATTCACCCCTCCACTTT	CASASGGKNSPLHF
14	TRBV20-1	TRBD1	once	TRBJ1-1	TGCAGTGCCCTCGACAGGGTAATAGGGACTGAAGCTTTCTTT	CSALDRVIGTEAFF
15	TRBV12-3/TRBV12-4	TRBD2	few	TRBJ2-3	TGTGCCAGCAGTTTACCTAGCGGTGCCACAGATACGCAGTATTTT	CASSLPSGATDTQYF
13	TRBV6-2/TRBV6-3	.	.	TRBJ2-1	TGTGCCAGCAGTTACGACAGCAACAATGAGCAGTTCTTC	CASSYDSNNEQFF
13	TRBV19	.	.	TRBJ1-6	TGTGCCAGTAGTAGCACTGAGAATTCACCCCTCCACTTT	CASSSTENSPLHF
14	TRBV2	TRBD1	.	TRBJ2-7	TGTGCCAGCAGTAGGGACAGGGTCTCCTACGAGCAGTACTTC	CASSRDRVSYEQYF
13	TRBV6-5	.	.	TRBJ1-2	TGTGCCAGCAGCGGCGACAGAATCTATGGCTACACCTTC	CASSGDRIYGYTF
16	TRBV3-1	TRBD1	.	TRBJ2-7	TGTGCCAGCAGCCGTTTTGGGGCAGGGGGCGGCTACGAGCAGTACTTC	CASSRFGAGGGYEQYF
15	TRBV28	TRBD1	.	TRBJ2-7	TGTGCCAGCAGTGTCCCGGGACAGGGGGTCTACGAGCAGTACTTC	CASSVPGQGVYEQYF
16	TRBV7-2	TRBD1	.	TRBJ2-2	TGTGCCAGCAGCTTGGGGACAGGGGCGAACACCGGGGAGCTGTTTTTT	CASSLGTGANTGELFF
16	TRBV29-1	.	.	TRBJ1-5	TGCAGCGCCTCAATAGCGGGGCAGGGCTCGGGCCAGCCCCAGCATTTT	CSASIAGQGSGQPQHF
14	TRBV6-6	.	.	TRBJ2-5	TGTGCCAGCAGTTACGGACAGCTCCCTGGGGACCAGTACTTC	CASSYGQLPGDQYF
15	TRBV6-6	.	.	TRBJ2-7	TGTGCCAGCAGTTACGCGGCAGGGCTGACCTACGAGCAGTACTTC	CASSYAAGLTYEQYF
14	TRBV20-1	TRBD1	.	TRBJ1-6	TGCAGTGCTAGAGATCAGGGGGCTAATTCACCCCTCCACTTT	CSARDQGANSPLHF